A single T cell receptor (beta chain) is shown here with its context. The authors' processing: From reference gene primer amplification, estimates of nucleated cell counts were derived. TCRdb's copy holds only in-frame clones and misses some; the assay was immunoSEQ multiplex PCR. The V and J calls and clone size are taken from that table; D and trimming were inferred from the DNA. Of 250,000 to 300,000 clones listed, around 80% are singletons. The germline V and J ends were trimmed by 4 bases and 1 base, with 13 bases remaining between them. There are 15 residues in the CDR3. The germline V gene encodes CDR1 MGHRA and CDR2 YSYEKL. The record originates from a study of blood T cell repertoires in COVID-19. About the research overall: Acute and convalescent COVID-19 specimens originated in the United States, Italy and Spain. In each case, the material was cDNA or gDNA derived from T cells, B-cell-depleted T cells, or PBMCs.

The rearrangement uses TRBV4-1 and TRBJ2-5; maybe TRBD1 (5 bases). This clonotype was sampled from a man at least 80 years old with acute or convalescent COVID-19. The sequenced sample was peripheral blood. The CDR3 region is CASSLNFDSQETQYF. The CDR3 nucleotides read TGCGCCAGCAGCCTTAACTTTGACAGCCAAGAGACCCAGTACTTC.